A single TCR beta chain is shown here with its context. Method: immunoSEQ multiplex PCR; TCRdb's copy keeps in-frame clones and lacks some. The sample holds fewer than 65,000 clones, around 94% seen once. This sample was included in a study of T cell changes during pregnancy in multiple sclerosis. J lost 4 bases, V lost 4 bases, and 7 bases had no gene match. CDR3 length equals 15 residues. Germline values: CDR1 SGDLS, CDR2 YYNGEE. This specimen consisted of CD4+ T cells from peripheral blood mononuclear cells, obtained in the third trimester of pregnancy. This TCR was recovered from a female donor with multiple sclerosis, enrolled in a pregnancy study. This sequence joins TRBV9 and TRBJ2-1; 8 bases fit TRBD2. The CDR3 region is CASSQSGSSYNEQFF. Here the CDR3 DNA reads TGTGCCAGCAGCCAAAGCGGGAGCTCTTACAATGAGCAGTTCTTC.